This entry lists 3 T cell receptor beta chains sequenced from one sample in a study of blood T cell repertoires in COVID-19. The protocol was immunoSEQ multiplex PCR, while the TCRdb copy is restricted to in-frame clones and leaves out a portion. The profile shows about 81,000 clones, around 91% of them singletons. Sequencing used peripheral blood. These TCRs come from a man in his 70s with active or convalescent COVID-19.

This clone was counted a single time. This rearrangement joins TRBV10-2 to TRBJ2-7, with TRBD1 identical over 7 bases. V lost 7 bases and J lost 6; bases outside the gene matches: 12. In germline, CDR1 is WSHSY, CDR2 SAAADI. The CDR3 covers 14 residues. The CDR3 loop reads CASTTPAQGLEQYF. Written as DNA, the CDR3 is TGCGCCAGCACTACCCCGGCACAGGGGCTCGAGCAGTACTTC.

V is TRBV25-1 and J is TRBJ1-2; maybe TRBD1 (5 bases). The CDR3 runs to 13 residues. Trimming removed 6 bases at V and 8 bases at J, with 16 bases between. The V gene's germline CDR1 is MGHDK and CDR2 SYGVNS. CDR3 coding DNA: TGTGCCAGCAGCGTAGGCCCAGGGTTAGGCTACACCTTC. Residues: CASSVGPGLGYTF.

V is TRBV24-1 and J is TRBJ2-1, with 12 bases lining up with TRBD2. CDR3 size: 13 residues. CDR1 KGHDR and CDR2 SFDVKD come from the germline V gene. Losses at the gene ends were 10 bases for V and 4 bases for J; bases not matched to a gene: 1. The CDR3 coding sequence is TGTGCCACTGGGACTAGCGGGTACAATGAGCAGTTCTTC. It specifies CATGTSGYNEQFF.